The 10 T cell receptor beta chains reported below all come from one sample, sequenced in a study of blood T cell repertoires in COVID-19. Data came from immunoSEQ multiplex PCR; TCRdb stores just in-frame clones and leaves some out. The data show about 270,000 clones, approximately 91% seen once. The source material was PBMCs or T cells enriched from blood (not recorded which). These receptors were obtained from a middle-aged woman with acute COVID-19.

This clone was counted a few times. J is TRBJ2-3 and V is TRBV18, with TRBD2 matching 13 bases. The CDR3 contains 15 residues. J was trimmed by 5 bases and V by 6 bases; bases with no gene match: 5. Looked up from germline, CDR1 is KGHSH and CDR2 is LQKENI. In nucleotides, the CDR3 is TGTGCCAGCTCCCGACTAGCGGGAGGTGAAGATACGCAGTATTTT. Its translation is CASSRLAGGEDTQYF.

The chain recombines TRBV2 with TRBJ2-3; 12 bases agree with TRBD2. This CDR3 contains 19 residues. Trimming at V came to 7 bases and at J to 1 base, leaving 15 bases not matched to a gene. Looked up from germline, CDR1 is SNHLY and CDR2 is FYNNEI. In DNA form, the CDR3 reads TGTGCCAGCAATCCCGGAAGGGCTAGCGGGGGGGCGGGCACAGATACGCAGTATTTT. Protein: CASNPGRASGGAGTDTQYF.

The chain links TRBV12-3 or TRBV12-4 to TRBJ1-1; D uncertain. The CDR3 sequence is 12 residues long. V lost 6 bases, J lost 0 bases, and 5 bases lay in between. CDR3 sequence: CASSPMNTEAFF. CDR3 nucleotides: TGTGCCAGCAGCCCCATGAACACTGAAGCTTTCTTT.

This chain uses TRBV11-2 with TRBJ1-4, with 9 nucleotides matching TRBD1. V lost 3 bases, J lost 7 bases, and 9 bases stayed unmatched. This CDR3 has 16 residues. CDR1 and CDR2 (germline): SGHAT, FQNNGV. CDR3 bases: TGTGCCAGCAGCTTTAATTGGGACAGGGTGGGTGAAAAACTGTTTTTT. Its protein is CASSFNWDRVGEKLFF. Full variable domain (outside the CDR3, taken from reference TRBV11-2 and TRBJ1-4): EAGVAQSPRYKIIEKRQSVAFWCNPISGHATLYWYQQILGQGPKLLIQFQNNGVVDDSQLPKDRFSAERLKGVDSTLKIQPAKLEDSAVYLCASSFNWDRVGEKLFFGSGTQLSVL.

The gene calls are TRBV6-2 or TRBV6-3 and TRBJ2-3, with 10 bases lining up with TRBD2. With V trimmed by 0 bases and J by 0 bases, 9 bases remained unmatched. The CDR3 spans 19 residues. CDR1 is MNHEY and CDR2 is SVGEGT in the germline V gene. The CDR3 DNA reads as TGTGCCAGCAGTTACTCTTGGGGCCTAGCGGGGGCTAGCACAGATACGCAGTATTTT. It encodes CASSYSWGLAGASTDTQYF.

V usage is TRBV4-1 and J usage is TRBJ1-3; D is unresolved. V lost 1 base and J 7 bases, leaving 5 bases between the germline ends. CDR3 length equals 12 residues. The germline V gene has CDR1 MGHRA and CDR2 YSYEKL. CDR3 coding DNA: TGCGCCAGCAGCCAAGCGGGGAACACCATATATTTT. Translating it yields CASSQAGNTIYF.

The chain combines TRBV6-5 with TRBJ2-4; no reliable D call. The CDR3 is 11 amino acids. V shed 6 bases and J shed 4 bases, with 4 bases lying between them. CDR1 is MNHEY, CDR2 SVGAGI, per germline. The DNA for the CDR3 is TGTGCCAGCAGGGAGAAAAACATTCAGTACTTC. This translates into CASREKNIQYF.

The V gene is TRBV4-1, the J gene TRBJ1-6; 9 bases line up with TRBD1. CDR3 length equals 16 residues. The V and J ends lost 1 base and 6 bases, in that order; junction bases with no gene match: 4. Germline values: CDR1 MGHRA, CDR2 YSYEKL. The CDR3, as DNA: TGCGCCAGCAGCCAAGGGGACAGGGTCGGTAATTCACCCCTCCACTTT. It translates to CASSQGDRVGNSPLHF.

The chain couples TRBV15 to TRBJ1-1; D uncertain. The V gene lost 0 bases and the J gene lost 11 bases, with 13 bases spanning the gap. Germline V CDR1 and CDR2: LNHNV, YYDKDF (reference sequence). The CDR3 is 13 residues long. The CDR3 coding sequence is TGTGCCACCAGCAGAGACGAAGAGCGGGTCGCTTTCTTT. Protein: CATSRDEERVAFF.

The V call is TRBV6-6, the J call TRBJ2-7; the D gene is possibly TRBD1 (5 bases). Germline CDR1 and CDR2: MNHNY and SVGAGI (reference sequence). The germline V and J ends were trimmed by 5 bases and 0 bases, with 23 bases remaining between them. The CDR3 spans 18 residues. The CDR3 here is CASSQTAYLLESSYEQYF. Written as DNA, the CDR3 is TGTGCCAGCAGTCAGACAGCATATCTTTTGGAGAGCTCCTACGAGCAGTACTTC.